A single T cell receptor beta chain is shown here with its context. Its antigen is as yet unknown. This specimen belongs to a study of cytomegalovirus exposure and HLA in healthy donors. Despite likely unrecorded immune exposures, the donors were nominally healthy at the time of sampling. Trimming removed 7 bases from V and 5 bases from J, with 23 bases in between. CDR1 is LNHDA, CDR2 SQIVND, per germline (reference sequence). The CDR3 consists of 16 residues. Study observations and caveats: There were several of the most significant clusters that appeared linked to common viral pathogens in a later analysis. Later analysis identified a missense DCLRE1C variant that was linked to TCR beta V- and J-gene trimming. In presence/absence analyses, roughly uniform sequencing depth across donors was assumed.

The PCR made use of 60 Vbeta and 13 Jbeta primers. Using immunoSEQ multiplex PCR, the repertoire was profiled, and TCRdb retains in-frame clones only, with some absent. Of approximately 89,000 clones in the sample, 69% were seen once. Sequencing was done on a sample of PBMCs. The chain uses TRBV19 and TRBJ1-1, with D tentatively TRBD1 (5 bases). The receptor was isolated from a female donor in good health and CMV-seronegative. The CDR3 nucleotides are TGTGCCAGTAACACTCCGGGGTGGGGGGTGAGGACTGAAGCTTTCTTT. Its protein is CASNTPGWGVRTEAFF. Supplemented by reference TRBV19 and TRBJ1-1, the full variable domain reads DGGITQSPKYLFRKEGQNVTLSCEQNLNHDAMYWYRQDPGQGLRLIYYSQIVNDFQKGDIAEGYSVSREKKESFPLTVTSAQKNPTAFYLCASNTPGWGVRTEAFFGQGTRLTVV.